This T cell receptor (beta chain) was recorded in a study of cytomegalovirus exposure and HLA in healthy donors. PCR employed 60 Vbeta and 13 Jbeta primers. Per the original methods: In a later analysis, around 10 million of 75 million to 90 million unique beta chains occurred in at least two donors. Generated by immunoSEQ multiplex PCR, the TCRdb table keeps only in-frame clones and is missing some. V and J calls plus clone size are reproduced from that table; the DNA served to infer D and trimming. Of roughly 140,000 clones listed, approximately 78% are singletons. The germline V gene encodes CDR1 SGHRS and CDR2 YFSETQ. The CDR3 is 14 residues long. The junction had 0 bases not matched to a gene; V was cut back by 0 bases and J by 7 bases.

This TCR was sampled from a woman aged 40-49 years in good health and CMV-seropositive. Input material: PBMCs. This chain links TRBV5-1 with TRBJ2-1; the match to TRBD2 covers 11 bases. The DNA for the CDR3 is TGCGCCAGCAGCTTGGGACTAGCGGGGAATGAGCAGTTCTTC. Amino acid sequence: CASSLGLAGNEQFF.